This is a list of T cell receptor beta chains from one sample in a study of T-cell memory formation after mild COVID-19. TCRdb recomputed calls from the 5' RACE reads with MiXCR, one row per CDR3 protein. Seen here are 300,000 to 400,000 distinct CDR3 sequences, around 27% observed once, and the top ten hold roughly 14%. Specimen: PBMCs or a T cell subset sorted from them (not recorded which). The receptors derive from an adult woman who had mild COVID-19 (a few samples of this study predate the infection). Cell type and time point are not known. Both conserved end residues are part of each CDR3. Fields, in order: D gene, clone size, V gene, J gene, CDR3 protein, CDR3 DNA. D genes are given only for firm matches. Clone size is stated in some rows and not others, as once, few, many or a class when expanded.

D: TRBD1
size: few
V: TRBV12-3/TRBV12-4
J: TRBJ1-1
CDR3: CASSQQGVRTEAFF
DNA: TGTGCCAGCAGTCAACAGGGGGTTAGGACTGAAGCTTTCTTT

D: TRBD1
size: few
V: TRBV9
J: TRBJ2-1
CDR3: CASSVAPGGAYNEQFF
DNA: TGTGCCAGCAGCGTAGCCCCAGGGGGAGCCTACAATGAGCAGTTCTTC

D: TRBD2
size: NA
V: TRBV7-2
J: TRBJ2-1
CDR3: CASSPSGPYSGRVASVDNEQFF
DNA: TGTGCCAGCAGCCCCTCCGGTCCGTATAGCGGGAGGGTTGCATCGGTGGACAATGAGCAGTTCTTC

D: NA
size: few
V: TRBV5-1
J: TRBJ2-1
CDR3: CASRAAGQLYNEQFF
DNA: TGCGCCAGCAGGGCCGCGGGACAGCTCTACAATGAGCAGTTCTTC

D: NA
size: few
V: TRBV29-1
J: TRBJ2-2
CDR3: CSVESGLITGELFF
DNA: TGCAGCGTTGAGTCAGGGTTGATAACCGGGGAGCTGTTTTTT

D: NA
size: many
V: TRBV21-1
J: TRBJ2-7
CDR3: CASSSNKEGRGHYEQYF
DNA: TGTGCCAGCAGCTCTAACAAGGAGGGACGAGGACACTACGAGCAGTACTTC

D: NA
size: NA
V: TRBV24-1
J: TRBJ2-7
CDR3: CATSDPGVYEQYF
DNA: TGTGCCACCAGTGACCCCGGGGTATACGAGCAGTACTTC

D: TRBD1
size: few
V: TRBV5-1
J: TRBJ1-1
CDR3: CASSSQGTDYTEAFF
DNA: TGCGCCAGCAGCTCCCAAGGGACAGACTACACTGAAGCTTTCTTT

D: NA
size: few
V: TRBV7-2
J: TRBJ2-3
CDR3: CASSRPPRADTQYF
DNA: TGTGCCAGCAGCCGCCCCCCTAGGGCAGATACGCAGTATTTT

D: TRBD2
size: few
V: TRBV9
J: TRBJ2-1
CDR3: CASSVGIAGYNEQFF
DNA: TGTGCCAGCAGCGTAGGAATAGCGGGGTACAATGAGCAGTTCTTC

D: TRBD2
size: NA
V: TRBV11-2
J: TRBJ2-3
CDR3: CASSLLAGAADTQYF
DNA: TGTGCCAGCAGCCTGCTAGCGGGAGCGGCAGATACGCAGTATTTT

D: NA
size: NA
V: TRBV11-2
J: TRBJ1-1
CDR3: CASSPLTGSTEAFF
DNA: TGTGCCAGCAGCCCGCTTACAGGCTCCACTGAAGCTTTCTTT

D: NA
size: few
V: TRBV25-1
J: TRBJ2-7
CDR3: CASSESGRGSEQYF
DNA: TGTGCCAGCAGTGAATCGGGCAGGGGATCCGAGCAGTACTTC

D: TRBD1
size: NA
V: TRBV29-1
J: TRBJ2-5
CDR3: CSVEDPLDRDQETQYF
DNA: TGCAGCGTTGAAGACCCGTTGGACAGGGATCAAGAGACCCAGTACTTC

D: TRBD1
size: many
V: TRBV7-8
J: TRBJ2-1
CDR3: CASSLEGQVSYNEQFF
DNA: TGTGCCAGCAGCTTAGAGGGACAGGTTTCCTACAATGAGCAGTTCTTC

D: NA
size: NA
V: TRBV12-3/TRBV12-4
J: TRBJ2-3
CDR3: CASRDLIPTDTQYF
DNA: TGTGCCAGCAGGGACTTGATCCCCACAGATACGCAGTATTTT

D: NA
size: few
V: TRBV5-1
J: TRBJ2-5
CDR3: CASSLAGQLSKETQYF
DNA: TGCGCCAGCAGCTTGGCGGGACAACTTTCGAAAGAGACCCAGTACTTC

D: TRBD2
size: once
V: TRBV5-8
J: TRBJ2-2
CDR3: CASSLEPSGRTGELFF
DNA: TGTGCCAGCAGCTTGGAGCCTAGCGGGAGAACCGGGGAGCTGTTTTTT

D: NA
size: NA
V: TRBV4-3
J: TRBJ1-6
CDR3: CASSRGQGNSPLHF
DNA: TGCGCCAGCAGCCGGGGGCAGGGAAATTCACCCCTCCACTTT

D: NA
size: NA
V: TRBV30
J: TRBJ2-1
CDR3: CAWSARTSGYNEQFF
DNA: TGTGCCTGGAGTGCCAGGACGTCAGGTTACAATGAGCAGTTCTTC

D: NA
size: NA
V: TRBV12-3/TRBV12-4
J: TRBJ2-5
CDR3: CASSRGLSPQETQYF
DNA: TGTGCCAGCAGCCGAGGACTCTCACCCCAAGAGACCCAGTACTTC

D: NA
size: few
V: TRBV6-6
J: TRBJ1-5
CDR3: CASTPGWSGSNQPQHF
DNA: TGTGCCAGCACCCCTGGGTGGAGCGGGAGCAATCAGCCCCAGCATTTT

D: TRBD1
size: NA
V: TRBV5-6
J: TRBJ1-1
CDR3: CASSLNRGPNTEAFF
DNA: TGTGCCAGCAGCCTCAACAGGGGGCCGAACACTGAAGCTTTCTTT

D: NA
size: NA
V: TRBV5-1
J: TRBJ1-2
CDR3: CDSSLTANYGYTF
DNA: TGCGACAGCAGCTTGACGGCTAACTATGGCTACACCTTC

D: NA
size: NA
V: TRBV7-9
J: TRBJ1-2
CDR3: CASRPGHDYGYTF
DNA: TGTGCCAGCAGACCGGGACATGACTATGGCTACACCTTC

D: NA
size: NA
V: TRBV12-3/TRBV12-4
J: TRBJ2-2
CDR3: CASNNLAGELFF
DNA: TGTGCCAGCAATAATCTGGCCGGGGAGCTGTTTTTT

D: NA
size: NA
V: TRBV19
J: TRBJ1-1
CDR3: CASSRKGWGTEAFF
DNA: TGTGCCAGTAGTAGAAAAGGTTGGGGCACTGAAGCTTTCTTT

D: TRBD2
size: few
V: TRBV7-6
J: TRBJ2-1
CDR3: CASSLAPRGSGMMRNEQFF
DNA: TGTGCCAGCAGCTTAGCGCCCCGGGGTAGCGGGATGATGAGAAATGAGCAGTTCTTC

D: TRBD1
size: once
V: TRBV24-1
J: TRBJ2-5
CDR3: CATSDSHPLGQGEETQYF
DNA: TGTGCCACCAGTGATTCCCATCCCCTTGGACAGGGTGAAGAGACCCAGTACTTC

D: TRBD2
size: few
V: TRBV29-1
J: TRBJ2-3
CDR3: CSVLFGGRASDTQYF
DNA: TGCAGCGTTTTATTCGGCGGGAGGGCCTCGGATACGCAGTATTTT

D: NA
size: few
V: TRBV12-3/TRBV12-4
J: TRBJ1-1
CDR3: CASSKLPYGSHTEAFF
DNA: TGTGCCAGCAGCAAACTCCCCTACGGGTCCCACACTGAAGCTTTCTTT

D: NA
size: few
V: TRBV12-3/TRBV12-4
J: TRBJ1-6
CDR3: CASSLAGRGNSPLHF
DNA: TGTGCCAGCAGTTTGGCTGGCAGGGGTAATTCACCCCTCCACTTT

D: TRBD2
size: few
V: TRBV4-2
J: TRBJ2-7
CDR3: CASSQDPLAGALNEQYF
DNA: TGTGCCAGCAGCCAAGATCCCCTCGCGGGAGCACTCAACGAGCAGTACTTC

D: NA
size: NA
V: TRBV7-3
J: TRBJ1-2
CDR3: CASSHPGFFGYTF
DNA: TGTGCCAGCAGCCACCCGGGCTTTTTTGGCTACACCTTC

D: NA
size: NA
V: TRBV5-1
J: TRBJ2-4
CDR3: CASSYQEQGNIQYF
DNA: TGCGCCAGCAGCTATCAGGAACAGGGTAACATTCAGTACTTC

D: NA
size: NA
V: TRBV29-1
J: TRBJ1-2
CDR3: CSVDTRAGGYTF
DNA: TGCAGCGTTGACACCAGGGCGGGTGGCTACACCTTC

D: NA
size: NA
V: TRBV6-5
J: TRBJ1-2
CDR3: CASSYHPSGEGYTF
DNA: TGTGCCAGCAGTTACCACCCTTCGGGGGAAGGCTACACCTTC

D: TRBD2
size: few
V: TRBV7-2
J: TRBJ2-5
CDR3: CASSLSGAGETQYF
DNA: TGTGCCAGCAGCTTAAGCGGGGCGGGGGAGACCCAGTACTTC

D: TRBD2
size: few
V: TRBV6-5
J: TRBJ2-2
CDR3: CASSPIAGVTGELFF
DNA: TGTGCCAGCAGTCCTATAGCGGGGGTCACCGGGGAGCTGTTTTTT

D: TRBD1
size: many
V: TRBV7-2
J: TRBJ2-7
CDR3: CASSLSGGLSEQYF
DNA: TGTGCCAGCAGCTTGTCAGGGGGTCTGAGCGAGCAGTACTTC

D: TRBD1
size: NA
V: TRBV7-2
J: TRBJ2-3
CDR3: CASSRDRGAADTQYF
DNA: TGTGCCAGCAGCCGGGACAGGGGTGCCGCAGATACGCAGTATTTT

D: TRBD1
size: once
V: TRBV19
J: TRBJ2-7
CDR3: CASSPYRGSYEQYF
DNA: TGTGCCAGTAGTCCCTACAGGGGTTCCTACGAGCAGTACTTC

D: NA
size: NA
V: TRBV27
J: TRBJ2-7
CDR3: CASSIRVPYEQYF
DNA: TGTGCCAGCAGTATCAGGGTCCCCTACGAGCAGTACTTC

D: TRBD1
size: few
V: TRBV6-6
J: TRBJ1-2
CDR3: CASSSGDRVVGPRSYTF
DNA: TGTGCCAGCAGTTCCGGCGACAGGGTTGTCGGGCCCAGAAGCTACACCTTC

D: TRBD2
size: NA
V: TRBV5-4
J: TRBJ2-1
CDR3: CASSIVAGGNEQFF
DNA: TGTGCCAGCAGCATCGTAGCGGGAGGGAATGAGCAGTTCTTC

D: TRBD2
size: NA
V: TRBV20-1
J: TRBJ2-7
CDR3: CSAPGSSGYEQYF
DNA: TGCAGTGCCCCAGGTTCTAGCGGGTACGAGCAGTACTTC

D: TRBD2
size: NA
V: TRBV6-2/TRBV6-3
J: TRBJ2-5
CDR3: CASSSSGRPQETQYF
DNA: TGTGCCAGCAGTTCTAGCGGGAGGCCCCAAGAGACCCAGTACTTC

D: TRBD1
size: NA
V: TRBV7-3
J: TRBJ2-3
CDR3: CASSTRGQGARTDTQYF
DNA: TGTGCCAGCAGTACGCGGGGACAGGGGGCCCGCACAGATACGCAGTATTTT